The entry below describes one T cell receptor beta chain. Its specificity is unknown. The sample holds other DNA sequences that translate to the same CDR3. The source of the sample is a study of shared clonotypes between healthy human individuals. Study results and caveats: Blood alone was sampled, and tissue repertoires likely differ.

Trimming took off 1 base at V and 3 bases at J, with 10 bases between the two ends. Germline CDR1 is SGHAT and CDR2 is FQNNGV. The CDR3 runs to 14 residues. CD45RO-negative CD8 cells positively selected for CCR7 made up the naive population, which excluded terminally differentiated effector memory CD45RA+ cells. The donors were adults (healthy and HIV-negative) with no recent acute infections or vaccinations. Assay execution proceeded at the deep level. DNA at 150 to 200 ng, about 30,000 T cell genomes, went into sorted-subset replicate PCRs. TCRdb's table, derived via immunoSEQ multiplex PCR, lists solely in-frame clones and lacks some. The sample contains millions of clones, about 95% of which appear only once.

The specimen was naive CD8+ T cells sorted from blood. The V gene is TRBV11-2, the J gene TRBJ2-7; unclear D gene. This TCR was sampled from a man aged 18 to 35 in good health. This CDR3 is CASSLAPGGYEQYF. In DNA, the CDR3 is TGTGCCAGCAGCTTAGCTCCTGGCGGCTACGAGCAGTACTTC.